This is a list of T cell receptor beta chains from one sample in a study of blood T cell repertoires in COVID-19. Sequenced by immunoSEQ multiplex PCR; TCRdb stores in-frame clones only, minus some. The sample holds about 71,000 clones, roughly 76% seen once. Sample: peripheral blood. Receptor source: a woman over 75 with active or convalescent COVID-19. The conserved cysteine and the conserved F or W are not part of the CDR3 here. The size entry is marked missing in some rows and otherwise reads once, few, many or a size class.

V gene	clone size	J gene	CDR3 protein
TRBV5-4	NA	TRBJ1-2	ASSIGTGEYGYT
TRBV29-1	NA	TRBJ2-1	SAQTGDEQF
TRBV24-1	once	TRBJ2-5	ATSDLGGGAQETQY
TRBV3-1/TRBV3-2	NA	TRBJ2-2	ASSRGLAGGTGELF
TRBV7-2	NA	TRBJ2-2	ASSWDRGNTGELF
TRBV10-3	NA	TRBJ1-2	AISELGTGLGYT
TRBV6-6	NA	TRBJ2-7	ASSYSARTSEQY
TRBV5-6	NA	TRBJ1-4	ASTLTGAEGNEKLF
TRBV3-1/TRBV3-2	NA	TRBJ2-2	ASSQGDRHTGELF
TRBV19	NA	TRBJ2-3	ASSQGLTDTQY
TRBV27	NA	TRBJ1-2	ASSLRPGGSGYT
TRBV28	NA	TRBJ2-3	ASSPRLNTDTQY
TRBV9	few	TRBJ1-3	ASSVGFNREIFSGNTIY